This T cell receptor (beta chain) is from a study of blood T cell repertoires in COVID-19. Study-level background: COVID-19 samples collected from the United States, Italy and Spain covered acute and convalescent phases. T cells, B-cell-depleted T cells, or PBMCs supplied cDNA or gDNA.

Grouping used clinical history reported by participants in a survey and questionnaire. Sequencing was performed with immunoSEQ multiplex PCR; in TCRdb, only in-frame clones are kept and a portion is missing. The table shows about 360,000 clones, with 87% occurring only once. In germline, CDR1 is MNHEY, CDR2 SVGEGT. This CDR3 contains 14 residues. V shed 2 bases and J shed 3 bases, with 8 bases lying between them. The chain recombines TRBV6-2 or TRBV6-3 with TRBJ1-5; D gene uncertain. The receptor was isolated from a man under 40 who had recovered from COVID-19. Sequencing was performed on PBMCs or T cells enriched from blood (not recorded which). The chain's CDR3 is CASSYTYFNQPQHF. CDR3 DNA sequence: TGTGCCAGCAGTTACACCTACTTCAATCAGCCCCAGCATTTT.